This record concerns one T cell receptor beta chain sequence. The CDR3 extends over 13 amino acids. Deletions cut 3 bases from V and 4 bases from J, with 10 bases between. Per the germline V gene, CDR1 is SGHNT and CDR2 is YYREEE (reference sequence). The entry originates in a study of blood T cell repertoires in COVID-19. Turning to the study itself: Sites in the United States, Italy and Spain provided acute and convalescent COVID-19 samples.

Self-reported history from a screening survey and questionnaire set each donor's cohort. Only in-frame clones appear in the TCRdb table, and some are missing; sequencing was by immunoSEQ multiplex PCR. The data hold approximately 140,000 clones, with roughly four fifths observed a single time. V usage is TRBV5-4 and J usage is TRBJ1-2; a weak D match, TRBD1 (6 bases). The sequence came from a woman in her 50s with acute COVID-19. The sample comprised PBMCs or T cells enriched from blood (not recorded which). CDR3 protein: CASSSWTAYGYTF. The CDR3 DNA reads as TGTGCCAGCAGCTCCTGGACAGCCTATGGCTACACCTTC.